This T cell receptor beta chain was recovered during a study of human T cells and chemical hapten exposure. Study overall: Readings were taken at 6 days from patch tests that had applied 0.01% DPC to the upper back.

With regard to this clonotype: The germline gene is not matched at one end of the junction; a read error may be the cause.

Stated time point: pre-sensitization, week 0. Specified treatment: therapeutic diphenylcyclopropenone sensitization with weekly scalp DPC. Alopecia patients, 18 to 70 years old and DPC-suitable, served as donors. One entry per CDR3 protein results from TCRdb running MiXCR on the RACE reads. This sample has over 300,000 distinct CDR3 sequences; approximately 5% occur once, and the top ten carry just over 2.5%. Looked up from germline, CDR1 is WNHNN and CDR2 is SYGVQD (reference sequence). CDR3 length: 15 residues. This specimen was whole blood, taken in connection with sensitization to the hapten diphenylcyclopropenone (DPC). The sequence was obtained from a woman in her fifties or sixties with alopecia areata. Some clones in this sample may be carry-over from other donors' samples. The chain combines TRBV10-1 with TRBJ1-2; D perhaps matches TRBD1 (5 bases). The CDR3 here is CASSESPSLGRPAAF. The DNA of the CDR3 is TGCGCCAGCAGTGAGTCCCCTTCCCTGGGACGGCCGGCCGCCTTC.